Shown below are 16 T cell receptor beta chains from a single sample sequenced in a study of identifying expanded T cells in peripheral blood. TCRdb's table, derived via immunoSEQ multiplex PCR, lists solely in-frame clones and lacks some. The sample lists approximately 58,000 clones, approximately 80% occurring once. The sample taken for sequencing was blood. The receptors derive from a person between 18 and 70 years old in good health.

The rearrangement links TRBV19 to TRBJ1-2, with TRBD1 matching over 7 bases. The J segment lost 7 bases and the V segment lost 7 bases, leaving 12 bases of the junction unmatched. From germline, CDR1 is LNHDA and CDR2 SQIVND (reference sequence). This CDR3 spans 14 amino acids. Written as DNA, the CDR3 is TGTGCCAGTACCTCGACAGGGTGGATGAGTGGCTACACCTTC. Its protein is CASTSTGWMSGYTF.

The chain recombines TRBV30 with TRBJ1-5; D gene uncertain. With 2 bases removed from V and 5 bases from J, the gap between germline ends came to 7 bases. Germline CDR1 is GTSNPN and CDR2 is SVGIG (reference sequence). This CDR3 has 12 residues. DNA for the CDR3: TGTGCCTGGAGTTCCGCAGATCAGCCCCAGCATTTT. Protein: CAWSSADQPQHF.

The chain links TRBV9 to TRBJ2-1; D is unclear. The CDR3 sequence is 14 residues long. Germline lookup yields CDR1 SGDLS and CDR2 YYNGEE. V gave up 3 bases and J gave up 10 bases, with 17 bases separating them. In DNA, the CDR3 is TGTGCCAGCAGCGCGTGGGCCCCCAAAGGAGAGCAGTTCTTC. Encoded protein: CASSAWAPKGEQFF. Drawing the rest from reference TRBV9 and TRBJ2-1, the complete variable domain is DSGVTQTPKHLITATGQRVTLRCSPRSGDLSVYWYQQSLDQGLQFLIQYYNGEERAKGNILERFSAQQFPDLHSELNLSSLELGDSALYFCASSAWAPKGEQFFGPGTRLTVL.

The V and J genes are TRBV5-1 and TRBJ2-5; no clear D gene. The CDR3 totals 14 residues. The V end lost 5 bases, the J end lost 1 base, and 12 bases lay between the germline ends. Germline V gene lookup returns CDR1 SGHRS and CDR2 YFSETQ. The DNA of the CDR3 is TGCGCCAGCAGTCCGGGCAGGTCCCAAGAGACCCAGTACTTC. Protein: CASSPGRSQETQYF.

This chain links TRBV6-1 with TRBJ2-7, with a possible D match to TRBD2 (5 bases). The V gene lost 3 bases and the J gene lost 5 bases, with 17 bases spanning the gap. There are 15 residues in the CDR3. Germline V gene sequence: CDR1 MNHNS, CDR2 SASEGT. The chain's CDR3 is CASSEEVLPSNEQYF. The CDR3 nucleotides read TGTGCCAGCAGTGAGGAGGTACTACCCAGCAACGAGCAGTACTTC.

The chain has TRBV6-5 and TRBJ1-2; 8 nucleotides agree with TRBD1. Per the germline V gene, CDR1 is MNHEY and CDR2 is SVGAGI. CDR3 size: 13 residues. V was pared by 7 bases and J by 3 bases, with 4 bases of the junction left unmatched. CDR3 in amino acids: CASTLTGDYGYTF. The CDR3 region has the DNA TGTGCCAGCACCCTGACAGGGGACTATGGCTACACCTTC.

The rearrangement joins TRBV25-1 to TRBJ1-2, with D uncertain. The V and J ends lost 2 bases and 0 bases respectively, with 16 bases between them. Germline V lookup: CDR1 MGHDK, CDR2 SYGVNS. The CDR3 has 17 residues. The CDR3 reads CASSEDWAELTNYGYTF. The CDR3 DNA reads TGTGCCAGCAGTGAAGATTGGGCGGAACTCACTAACTATGGCTACACCTTC.

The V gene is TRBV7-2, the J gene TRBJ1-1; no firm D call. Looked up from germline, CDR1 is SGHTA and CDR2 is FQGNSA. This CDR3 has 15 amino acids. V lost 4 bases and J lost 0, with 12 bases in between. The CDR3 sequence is CASSSHSGMNTEAFF. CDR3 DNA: TGTGCCAGCAGCTCCCACAGCGGGATGAACACTGAAGCTTTCTTT. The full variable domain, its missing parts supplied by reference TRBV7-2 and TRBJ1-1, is GAGVSQSPSNKVTEKGKDVELRCDPISGHTALYWYRQSLGQGLEFLIYFQGNSAPDKSGLPSDRFSAERTGGSVSTLTIQRTQQEDSAVYLCASSSHSGMNTEAFFGQGTRLTVV.

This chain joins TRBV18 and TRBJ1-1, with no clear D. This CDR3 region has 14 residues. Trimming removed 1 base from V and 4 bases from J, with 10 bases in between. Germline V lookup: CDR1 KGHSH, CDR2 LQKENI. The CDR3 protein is CASSPLNGLTEAFF. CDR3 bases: TGTGCCAGCTCACCACTGAACGGCCTCACTGAAGCTTTCTTT.

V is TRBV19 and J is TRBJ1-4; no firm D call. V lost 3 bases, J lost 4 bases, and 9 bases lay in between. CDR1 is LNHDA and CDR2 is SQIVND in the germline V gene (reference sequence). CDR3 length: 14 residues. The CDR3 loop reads CASSMTPNNEKLFF. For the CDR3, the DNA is TGTGCCAGTAGTATGACACCAAATAATGAAAAACTGTTTTTT.

The CDR3, as DNA: TGTGCCAGCAGTTTTTCGGGAGGGGGGTACAATGAGCAGTTCTTC. Translated: CASSFSGGGYNEQFF. The rearrangement joins TRBV28 to TRBJ2-1; 8 bases are shared with TRBD2. The CDR3 consists of 15 residues. In germline, CDR1 is MDHEN, CDR2 SYDVKM. Trimming cost V 3 bases and J 4 bases; bases outside gene matches: 5.

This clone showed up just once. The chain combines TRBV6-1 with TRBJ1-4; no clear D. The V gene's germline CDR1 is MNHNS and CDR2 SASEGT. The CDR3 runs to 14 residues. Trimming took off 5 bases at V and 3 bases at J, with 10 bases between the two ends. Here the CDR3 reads CASSRSESNEKLFF. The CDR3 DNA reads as TGTGCCAGCAGTCGCAGCGAGTCTAATGAAAAACTGTTTTTT.

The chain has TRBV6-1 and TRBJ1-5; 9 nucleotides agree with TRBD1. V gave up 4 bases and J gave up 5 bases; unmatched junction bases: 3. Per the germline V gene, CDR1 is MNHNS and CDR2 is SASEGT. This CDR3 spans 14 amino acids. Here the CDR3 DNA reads TGTGCCAGCAGTGGTGGGACAGGGTATCAGCCCCAGCATTTT. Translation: CASSGGTGYQPQHF.

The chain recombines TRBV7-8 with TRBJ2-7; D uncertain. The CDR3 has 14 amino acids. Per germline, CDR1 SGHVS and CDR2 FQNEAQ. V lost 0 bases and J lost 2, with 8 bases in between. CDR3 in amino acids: CASSLARTPYEQYV. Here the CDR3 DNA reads TGTGCCAGCAGCTTAGCCAGGACCCCCTACGAGCAGTACGTC.

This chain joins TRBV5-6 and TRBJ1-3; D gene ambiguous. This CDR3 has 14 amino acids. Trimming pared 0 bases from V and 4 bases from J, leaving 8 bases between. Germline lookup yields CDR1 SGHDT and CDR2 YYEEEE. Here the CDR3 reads CASSLARSGNTIYF. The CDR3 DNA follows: TGTGCCAGCAGCTTGGCGCGCTCGGGAAACACCATATATTTT.

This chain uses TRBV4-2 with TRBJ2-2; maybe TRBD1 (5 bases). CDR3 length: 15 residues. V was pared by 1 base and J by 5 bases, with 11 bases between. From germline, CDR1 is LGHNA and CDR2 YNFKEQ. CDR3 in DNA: TGTGCCAGCAGCCAAGTCCCAGGGAAAACCGGGGAGCTGTTTTTT. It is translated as CASSQVPGKTGELFF.